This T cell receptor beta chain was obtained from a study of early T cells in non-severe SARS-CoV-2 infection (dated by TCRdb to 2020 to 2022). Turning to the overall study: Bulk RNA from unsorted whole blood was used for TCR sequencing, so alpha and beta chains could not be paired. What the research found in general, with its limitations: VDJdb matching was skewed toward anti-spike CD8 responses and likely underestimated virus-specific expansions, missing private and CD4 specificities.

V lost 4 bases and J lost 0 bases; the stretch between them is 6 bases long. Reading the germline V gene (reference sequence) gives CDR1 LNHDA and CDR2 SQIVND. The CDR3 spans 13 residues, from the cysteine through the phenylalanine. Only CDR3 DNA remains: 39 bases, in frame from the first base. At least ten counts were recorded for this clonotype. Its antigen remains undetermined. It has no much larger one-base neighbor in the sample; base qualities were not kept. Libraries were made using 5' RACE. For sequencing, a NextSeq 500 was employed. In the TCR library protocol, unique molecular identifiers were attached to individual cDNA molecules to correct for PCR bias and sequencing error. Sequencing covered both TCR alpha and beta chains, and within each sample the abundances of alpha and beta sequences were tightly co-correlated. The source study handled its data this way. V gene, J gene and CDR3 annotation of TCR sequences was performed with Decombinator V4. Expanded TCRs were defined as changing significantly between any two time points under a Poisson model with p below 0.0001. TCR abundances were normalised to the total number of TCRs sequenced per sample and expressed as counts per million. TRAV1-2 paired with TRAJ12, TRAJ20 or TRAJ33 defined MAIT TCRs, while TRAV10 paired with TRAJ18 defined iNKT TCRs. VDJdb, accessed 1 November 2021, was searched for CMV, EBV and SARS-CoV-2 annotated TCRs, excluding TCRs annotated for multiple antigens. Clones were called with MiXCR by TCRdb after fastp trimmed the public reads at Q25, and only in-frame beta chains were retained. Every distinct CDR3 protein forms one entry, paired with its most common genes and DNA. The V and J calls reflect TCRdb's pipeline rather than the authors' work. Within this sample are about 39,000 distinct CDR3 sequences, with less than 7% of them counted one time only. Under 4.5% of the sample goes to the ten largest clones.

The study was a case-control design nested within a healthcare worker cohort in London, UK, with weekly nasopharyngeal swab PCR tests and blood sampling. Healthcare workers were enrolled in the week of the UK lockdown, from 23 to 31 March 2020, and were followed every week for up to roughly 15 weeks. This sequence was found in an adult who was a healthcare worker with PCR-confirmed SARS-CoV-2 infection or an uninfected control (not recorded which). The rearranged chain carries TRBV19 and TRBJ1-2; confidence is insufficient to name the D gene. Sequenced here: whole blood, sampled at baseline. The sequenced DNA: TGTGCCAGTAGTACGGACCCTAACTATGGCTACACCTTC. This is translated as CASSTDPNYGYTF. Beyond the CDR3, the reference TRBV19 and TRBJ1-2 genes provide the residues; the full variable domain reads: DGGITQSPKYLFRKEGQNVTLSCEQNLNHDAMYWYRQDPGQGLRLIYYSQIVNDFQKGDIAEGYSVSREKKESFPLTVTSAQKNPTAFYLCASSTDPNYGYTFGSGTRLTVV.